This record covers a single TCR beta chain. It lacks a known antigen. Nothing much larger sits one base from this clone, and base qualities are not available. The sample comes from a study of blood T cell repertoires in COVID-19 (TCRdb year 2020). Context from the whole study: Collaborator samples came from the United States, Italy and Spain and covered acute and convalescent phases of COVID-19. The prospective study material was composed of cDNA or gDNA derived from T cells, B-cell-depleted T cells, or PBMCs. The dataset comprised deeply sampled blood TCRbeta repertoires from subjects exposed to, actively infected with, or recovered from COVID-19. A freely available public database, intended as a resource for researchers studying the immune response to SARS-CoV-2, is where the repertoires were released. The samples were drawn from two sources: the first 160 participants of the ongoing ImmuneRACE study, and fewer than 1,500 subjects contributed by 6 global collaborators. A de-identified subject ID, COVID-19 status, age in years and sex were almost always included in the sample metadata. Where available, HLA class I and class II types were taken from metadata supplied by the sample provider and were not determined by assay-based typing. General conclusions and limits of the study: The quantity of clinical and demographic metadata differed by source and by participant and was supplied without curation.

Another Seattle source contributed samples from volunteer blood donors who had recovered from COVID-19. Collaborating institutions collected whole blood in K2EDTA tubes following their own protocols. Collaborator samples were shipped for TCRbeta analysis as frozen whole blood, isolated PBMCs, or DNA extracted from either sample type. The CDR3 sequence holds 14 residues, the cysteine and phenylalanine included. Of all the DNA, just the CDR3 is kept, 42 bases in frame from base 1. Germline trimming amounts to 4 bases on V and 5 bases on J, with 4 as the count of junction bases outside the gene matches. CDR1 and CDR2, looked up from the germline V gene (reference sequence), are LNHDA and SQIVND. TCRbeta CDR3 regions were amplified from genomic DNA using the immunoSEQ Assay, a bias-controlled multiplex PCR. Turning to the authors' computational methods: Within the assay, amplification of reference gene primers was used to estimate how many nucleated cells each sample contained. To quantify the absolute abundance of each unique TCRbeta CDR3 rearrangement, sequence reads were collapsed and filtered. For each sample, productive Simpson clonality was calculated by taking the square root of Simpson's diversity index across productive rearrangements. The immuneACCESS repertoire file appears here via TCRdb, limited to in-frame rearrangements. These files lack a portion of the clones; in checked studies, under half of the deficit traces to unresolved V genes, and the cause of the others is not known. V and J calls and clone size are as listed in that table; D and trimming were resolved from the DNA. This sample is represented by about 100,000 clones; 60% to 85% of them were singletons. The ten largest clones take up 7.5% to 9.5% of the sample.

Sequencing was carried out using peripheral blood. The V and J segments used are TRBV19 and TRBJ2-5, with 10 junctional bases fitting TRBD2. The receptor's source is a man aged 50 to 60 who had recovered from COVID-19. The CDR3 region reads CASSTDSGGETQYF. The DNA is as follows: TGTGCCAGTAGTACAGATAGCGGGGGGGAGACCCAGTACTTC.